A single sample gave rise to the 22 T cell receptor beta chains below, sequenced in a study of tumor-infiltrating lymphocytes in oesophageal squamous cell carcinoma. Via MiXCR, TCRdb re-called the PCR reads, giving one row per CDR3 protein. The table has about 24,000 distinct CDR3 sequences, 35% to 45% seen once. The sequenced sample consisted of esophageal tumor tissue. Every receptor here comes from a male donor with esophageal squamous cell carcinoma.

There are many counts of this clonotype. This clone may be a read error of a much larger clone one base away. The chain links TRBV7-3 to TRBJ2-7, with 12 positions matching TRBD2. Germline loops: CDR1 SGHTA, CDR2 FQGTGA. The CDR3 is made up of 15 amino acids. V gave up 5 bases and J gave up 7 bases; unmatched junction bases: 9. The CDR3 bases are TGTGCCAGCAGCCTAGCGGGGGGGTTTTACAATGAGCAGTACTTC. Its protein product is CASSLAGGFYNEQYF.

Comments on this clonotype: With a much larger clone just one base away, this may be a read error. The chain carries TRBV12-3 or TRBV12-4 and TRBJ2-5, with TRBD2 matching 12 bases. The CDR3 is made up of 15 amino acids. V dropped 4 bases and J dropped 11; count of bases not matched to a gene: 11. DNA for the CDR3: TGTGCCAGCAGTTCGGCTAGCGGGGGGGCCAGTGAGCAGTACTTC. Translating it yields CASSSASGGASEQYF.

This clonotype was seen repeatedly, ten times or more. This chain connects TRBV6-6 to TRBJ2-7, with D hard to call. The CDR3 contains 15 residues. Germline-derived CDR1 and CDR2 are MNHNY and SVGAGI (reference sequence). V dropped 2 bases and J dropped 4 bases, with 15 bases sitting between them. This CDR3 reads CASSYAGGRIYEQYF. The CDR3 DNA reads TGTGCCAGCAGTTACGCAGGCGGACGGATTTACGAGCAGTACTTC.

The chain recombines TRBV5-1 with TRBJ2-7; a possible D gene is TRBD1 (5 bases). Germline V lookup: CDR1 SGHRS, CDR2 YFSETQ. Trimming shortened V by 2 bases and J by 2 bases, and 11 bases separated the two germline ends. The CDR3 contains 14 residues. The CDR3, as DNA: TGCGCCAGCAGCTTAGGACAACCCGCCTACGAGCAGTACTTC. Translating it yields CASSLGQPAYEQYF.

In this sample, this clonotype turned up many times. This may stem from a read error, because a much larger clone lies one nucleotide away. J is TRBJ2-1 and V is TRBV7-2; 11 bases match TRBD2. The CDR3 extends over 16 amino acids. J was trimmed by 10 bases and V by 3 bases; bases with no gene match: 11. CDR1 and CDR2 from the germline V gene are SGHTA and FQGNSA. The CDR3 bases are TGTGCCAGCAGCTTGGGACTAGCGGATCCCCGCCACGAGCAGTTCTTC. Its protein product is CASSLGLADPRHEQFF. Based on the CDR3 plus reference TRBV7-2 and TRBJ2-1, the full variable domain is GAGVSQSPSNKVTEKGKDVELRCDPISGHTALYWYRQSLGQGLEFLIYFQGNSAPDKSGLPSDRFSAERTGGSVSTLTIQRTQQEDSAVYLCASSLGLADPRHEQFFGPGTRLTVL.

CDR3 sequence (DNA): TGTGCCAGCAGTTCAGTTCGGACCGGGGAGCTGTTTTTT. Its translation: CASSSVRTGELFF. The chain recombines TRBV7-6 with TRBJ2-2; D is unclear. Deletions cut 6 bases from V and 5 bases from J, with 10 bases between. Germline V gene sequence: CDR1 SGHVS, CDR2 FNYEAQ. The CDR3 spans 13 residues.

This clonotype was detected only a few times. As DNA, the CDR3 is TGTGCCAGTGCTTTTGTTAAGGGTAAATATAGCAATCAGCCCCAGCATTTT. Its translation: CASAFVKGKYSNQPQHF. This chain links TRBV19 with TRBJ1-5; D unresolved. Germline loops: CDR1 LNHDA, CDR2 SQIVND (reference sequence). This CDR3 region has 17 residues. The V gene lost 8 bases and the J gene lost 0 bases, with 20 bases spanning the gap.

The gene calls are TRBV5-1 and TRBJ2-7; the D is unclear. The J call is uncertain, as TRBJ2-5 better fits the DNA end. The CDR3 runs to 15 residues. Germline loops: CDR1 SGHRS, CDR2 YFSETQ. Written as DNA, the CDR3 is TGCGCCAGCAGCTGGAAACTGACCGCCCAAGAGACCCAGTACTTC. It specifies CASSWKLTAQETQYF.

This clonotype occurred once. The genes are TRBV6-1 and TRBJ1-2; D is uncertain. This CDR3 spans 12 amino acids. The germline V and J ends were trimmed by 0 bases and 4 bases, with 3 bases remaining between them. Germline lookup yields CDR1 MNHNS and CDR2 SASEGT. The DNA for the CDR3 is TGTGCCAGCAGTGAAGCAGGCTATGGCTACACCTTC. It codes for CASSEAGYGYTF.

There are many counts of this clonotype. The chain is built from TRBV6-1 and TRBJ1-2, with D hard to call. This CDR3 is built from 13 residues. Trimming removed 7 bases at V and 4 bases at J, with 13 bases between. Germline V gene data show CDR1 as MNHNS and CDR2 as SASEGT. The CDR3 nucleotides read TGTGCCAGCAACGAGTCGGCAGTCTATGGCTACACCTTC. Its translation: CASNESAVYGYTF.

This chain uses TRBV7-4 with TRBJ1-4; tentatively, D is TRBD1 (6 bases). The V and J ends lost 6 bases and 7 bases respectively, with 15 bases between them. The CDR3 extends over 14 amino acids. CDR1 is SGHVT and CDR2 is SQSDAQ in the germline V gene. This chain's CDR3 is CASRSDRLGEKLFF. CDR3 DNA: TGTGCCAGCAGGTCAGACAGGTTGGGTGAAAAACTGTTTTTT.

This clonotype was counted a single time. CDR3 loop: CASSFVLGTDTQYF. In DNA form, the CDR3 reads TGTGCCAGCAGCTTTGTACTTGGCACAGATACGCAGTATTTT. The chain uses TRBV7-2 and TRBJ2-3, with D uncertain. V was pared by 3 bases and J by 1 base, with 8 bases between. Germline CDR1 and CDR2: SGHTA and FQGNSA. This CDR3 has 14 residues.

This clonotype was seen many times. This chain connects TRBV7-2 to TRBJ2-6; D unclear. The CDR3 is 14 amino acids. V was shortened by 2 bases and J by 2 bases, with 4 bases between the two germline ends. The germline CDR1 and CDR2 sequences are SGHTA and FQGNSA. The CDR3 DNA sequence: TGTGCCAGCAGCTTAATCGCTGGGGCCAACGTCCTGACTTTC. This translates into CASSLIAGANVLTF.

The chain couples TRBV6-2 or TRBV6-3 to TRBJ2-1; 10 bases map to TRBD2. Looked up from germline, CDR1 is MNHEY and CDR2 is SVGEGT. This CDR3 spans 15 amino acids. V gave up 5 bases and J gave up 6 bases; unmatched junction bases: 7. The CDR3 nucleotides read TGTGCCAGCAGTGATGCCAGCGGGGGGGCCAATGAGCAGTTCTTC. Amino acids: CASSDASGGANEQFF.

The J gene is TRBJ2-5, the V gene TRBV7-6, with D uncertain. V dropped 2 bases and J dropped 11 bases, with 12 bases sitting between them. CDR1 and CDR2 from the germline V gene are SGHVS and FNYEAQ. The CDR3 has 12 amino acids. This chain's CDR3 is CASSLWGSEQYF. The CDR3 DNA sequence: TGTGCCAGCAGCTTATGGGGAAGTGAGCAGTACTTC.

The chain joins TRBV11-2 to TRBJ2-7; D ambiguous. Judging by the DNA end, TRBJ1-2 fits better; the J call may be wrong. CDR3 length: 14 residues. Germline CDR1 is SGHAT and CDR2 is FQNNGV. CDR3 in amino acids: CASSLDRMDYGYTF. CDR3 in DNA: TGTGCCAGCAGCTTAGACAGGATGGACTATGGCTACACCTTC.

This clonotype was observed a few times. V is TRBV7-6 and J is TRBJ2-2, with 10 bases matching TRBD1. V shed 5 bases and J 7 bases; nucleotides not matched to a gene: 10. The CDR3 length is 16 residues. Germline loops: CDR1 SGHVS, CDR2 FNYEAQ. As DNA, the CDR3 is TGTGCCAGCAGCCCGACCGGGACAGGGGCCCTCGGGGAGCTGTTTTTT. It specifies CASSPTGTGALGELFF. Variable domain in full (rest from reference TRBV7-6 and TRBJ2-2): GAGVSQSPRYKVTKRGQDVALRCDPISGHVSLYWYRQALGQGPEFLTYFNYEAQQDKSGLPNDRFSAERPEGSISTLTIQRTEQRDSAMYRCASSPTGTGALGELFFGEGSRLTVL.

This clonotype ranks as medium-sized. J is TRBJ2-1 and V is TRBV6-1, with a tentative D call TRBD1 (6 bases). Germline V gene lookup returns CDR1 MNHNS and CDR2 SASEGT. CDR3 length: 13 residues. Trimming took 8 bases from V and 2 from J, leaving 10 bases between them. CDR3: CASRRQAYNEQFF. Written as DNA, the CDR3 is TGTGCCAGCCGCAGACAGGCCTACAATGAGCAGTTCTTC.

The chain carries TRBV2 and TRBJ2-1; TRBD2 agrees at 7 bases. CDR3 length: 15 amino acids. Per the germline V gene, CDR1 is SNHLY and CDR2 is FYNNEI. V gave up 6 bases and J gave up 10 bases; unmatched junction bases: 15. Here the CDR3 DNA reads TGTGCCAGCAGGGCGGGGGAGGGCTCTTCCTACGAGCAGTTCTTC. Translating gives CASRAGEGSSYEQFF.

This chain uses TRBV11-3 with TRBJ2-1, with D perhaps matching TRBD2 (5 bases). Trimming shortened V by 5 bases and J by 12 bases, and 17 bases separated the two germline ends. Per germline, CDR1 SGHNT and CDR2 YENEEA. This CDR3 spans 13 amino acids. CDR3 bases: TGTGCCAGCAGCCCACGGACTGTAGGTCTGCAGTTCTTC. Encoded protein: CASSPRTVGLQFF.

This clonotype was observed once. Sequence at one end of the junction differs from germline and may be a read error. The V and J genes are TRBV11-3 and TRBJ2-1, with D perhaps given as TRBD1 or TRBD2 (5 bases each). The CDR3 runs 13 residues. Germline V gene lookup returns CDR1 SGHNT and CDR2 YENEEA. The CDR3 DNA is TGTGCCAGCAGCTTAGCTAGGGGAGAGACCCGGTACTTC. Amino acids: CASSLARGETRYF.

Many counts were recorded for this clonotype. V gene TRBV7-2 combines with J gene TRBJ2-5; unclear D gene. Germline V gives CDR1 SGHTA, CDR2 FQGNSA. The V gene lost 2 bases and the J gene lost 5 bases, with 12 bases spanning the gap. The CDR3 spans 14 residues. CDR3 DNA sequence: TGTGCCAGCAGCTTAATGGGAAGGGCTGAGACCCAGTACTTC. Its translation: CASSLMGRAETQYF.